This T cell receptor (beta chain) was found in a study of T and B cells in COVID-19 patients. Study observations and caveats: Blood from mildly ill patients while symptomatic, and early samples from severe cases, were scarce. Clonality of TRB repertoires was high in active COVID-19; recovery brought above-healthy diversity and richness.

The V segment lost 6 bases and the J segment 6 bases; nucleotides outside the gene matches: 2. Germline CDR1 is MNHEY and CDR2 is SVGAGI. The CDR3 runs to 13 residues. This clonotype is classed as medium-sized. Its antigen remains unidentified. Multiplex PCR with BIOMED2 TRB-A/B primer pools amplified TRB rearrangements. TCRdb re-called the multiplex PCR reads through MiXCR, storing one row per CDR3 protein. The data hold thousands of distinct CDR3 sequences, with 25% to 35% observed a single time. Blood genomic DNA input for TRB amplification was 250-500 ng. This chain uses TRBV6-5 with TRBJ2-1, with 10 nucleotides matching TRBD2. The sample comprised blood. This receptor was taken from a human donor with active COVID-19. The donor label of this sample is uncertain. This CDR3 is CASRLAGPNEQFF. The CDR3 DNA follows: TGTGCCAGCAGACTAGCGGGGCCCAATGAGCAGTTCTTC.